This TCR beta chain was profiled in a study of CD8 T cells in ankylosing spondylitis. Overall study results and limits: A TCR beta motif of eight highly homologous variants appeared characteristic of ankylosing spondylitis blood.

This clonotype appeared a few times. Its matching antigen is unknown. The germline CDR1 and CDR2 sequences are SGHRS and YFSETQ. Trimming took off 1 base at V and 7 bases at J, with 8 bases between the two ends. The CDR3 runs 13 residues. TCRdb used MiXCR to reprocess the 5' RACE reads, holding one entry per CDR3 protein. The data hold 220,000 or so distinct CDR3 sequences, with about a sixth observed a single time. This receptor was taken from a male donor with ankylosing spondylitis. Specimen: blood, either unsorted or a sorted T cell fraction (not recorded which). The chain links TRBV5-1 to TRBJ1-4; D gene unclear. CDR3 sequence reads: CASSLRGTEKLFF. CDR3 nucleotide sequence: TGCGCCAGCAGCTTGCGGGGTACTGAAAAACTGTTTTTT. The whole variable domain, filled in from reference TRBV5-1 and TRBJ1-4, reads KAGVTQTPRYLIKTRGQQVTLSCSPISGHRSVSWYQQTPGQGLQFLFEYFSETQRNKGNFPGRFSGRQFSNSRSEMNVSTLELGDSALYLCASSLRGTEKLFFGSGTQLSVL.